This entry lists 26 T cell receptor beta chains sequenced from one sample in a study of blood T cell repertoires in COVID-19. Clones were read by immunoSEQ multiplex PCR, and TCRdb kept only the in-frame ones, dropping some. The table has around 300,000 clones, around four fifths seen once. The sequencing sample was made of peripheral blood. These receptors originate from a young man with active or convalescent COVID-19.

This chain links TRBV10-3 with TRBJ2-7, with D tentatively TRBD2 (6 bases). Looked up from germline, CDR1 is ENHRY and CDR2 is SYGVKD. V lost 6 bases, J lost 1 base, and 13 bases lay in between. This CDR3 comprises 14 residues. CDR3 sequence: CAIRAGDWSYEQYF. The CDR3 coding sequence is TGTGCCATCAGGGCTGGGGACTGGTCCTACGAGCAGTACTTC.

The chain carries TRBV27 and TRBJ2-6; a possible D gene is TRBD1 (5 bases). Germline CDR1 reads MNHEY; CDR2 reads SMNVEV (reference sequence). Trimming took 2 bases from V and 1 from J, leaving 15 bases between them. The CDR3 runs to 18 residues. Here the CDR3 DNA reads TGTGCCAGCAGTTTAAGTCCGACAGCCTTATCTGGGGCCAACGTCCTGACTTTC. Encoded protein: CASSLSPTALSGANVLTF.

The rearrangement links TRBV11-3 to TRBJ2-3; D perhaps matches TRBD2 (5 bases). V lost 2 bases to trimming and J lost 5 bases, with 11 bases between them. Germline values: CDR1 SGHNT, CDR2 YENEEA. CDR3 length equals 14 residues. The CDR3 reads CASSLFGVVDTQYF. Written as DNA, the CDR3 is TGTGCCAGCAGCTTATTCGGGGTGGTAGATACGCAGTATTTT.

V usage is TRBV12-5 and J usage is TRBJ1-4; TRBD1 is a possible D gene (6 bases). Germline V gene lookup returns CDR1 LGHNT and CDR2 FRNRAP. This CDR3 is 13 amino acids long. The ends were cut back, 5 bases at V and 11 bases at J, with 15 bases in the middle. Written as DNA, the CDR3 is TGTGCTAGTGGTATGGGACAAAGCCCTAAACTGTTTTTT. Translation: CASGMGQSPKLFF.

The chain has TRBV19 and TRBJ1-2; 7 bases fit TRBD1. V lost 5 bases, J lost 7 bases, and 4 bases stayed unmatched. The CDR3 loop spans 12 amino acids. Germline V gene lookup returns CDR1 LNHDA and CDR2 SQIVND (reference sequence). CDR3 bases: TGTGCCAGTAGTGGACAGGCCGGTGGCTACACCTTC. Translation: CASSGQAGGYTF.

The chain is built from TRBV4-2 and TRBJ2-1; 12 positions agree with TRBD2. Per germline, CDR1 LGHNA and CDR2 YNFKEQ. V lost 7 bases to trimming and J lost 8 bases; unmatched junction nucleotides: 15. This CDR3 spans 17 amino acids. This CDR3 reads CASKDRLSSGRAYEQFF. In nucleotides, the CDR3 is TGTGCCAGCAAAGACCGACTTTCTAGCGGGAGGGCCTATGAGCAGTTCTTC.

This chain joins TRBV27 and TRBJ1-1; D remains ambiguous. Germline assignment: CDR1 MNHEY and CDR2 SMNVEV (reference sequence). The length of the CDR3 is 11 residues. V lost 9 bases and J lost 4, with 9 bases in between. The CDR3: CASSRGTEAFF. In nucleotides, the CDR3 is TGTGCCAGTTCGCGGGGCACTGAAGCTTTCTTT.

This chain's CDR3 is CASSYSREEQYF. CDR3 bases: TGTGCCAGCAGTTACTCGAGAGAGGAGCAGTACTTC. The V call is TRBV6-5, the J call TRBJ2-7; no reliable D call. Trimming removed 0 bases from V and 7 bases from J, with 7 bases in between. This CDR3 spans 12 amino acids. The germline gives CDR1 MNHEY, CDR2 SVGAGI.

This clone appeared a few times. The chain employs TRBV5-1 and TRBJ1-2; D might be TRBD1 (6 bases). V was pared by 5 bases and J by 6 bases, with 11 bases between. The CDR3 is made up of 12 amino acids. Germline CDR1 and CDR2: SGHRS and YFSETQ. Here the CDR3 reads CASSYAGDGYTF. CDR3 nucleotides: TGCGCCAGCAGTTACGCAGGGGATGGCTACACCTTC.

The chain recombines TRBV7-2 with TRBJ1-5, with 7 bases aligning to TRBD1. Germline values: CDR1 SGHTA, CDR2 FQGNSA. The V and J ends lost 5 bases and 2 bases, in that order; junction bases with no gene match: 0. This CDR3 comprises 13 residues. CDR3 sequence (DNA): TGTGCCAGCAGCGGGACAGGCAATCAGCCCCAGCATTTT. It translates to CASSGTGNQPQHF.

This chain joins TRBV30 and TRBJ2-5, with 10 bases identical to TRBD1. CDR1 is GTSNPN, CDR2 SVGIG, per germline (reference sequence). CDR3 length: 14 amino acids. Trimming took 4 bases from V and 2 from J; bases not matched to a gene: 4. CDR3 residues: CAWNRGQGQETQYF. For the CDR3, the DNA is TGTGCCTGGAATCGGGGACAGGGGCAAGAGACCCAGTACTTC.

The chain recombines TRBV5-1 with TRBJ2-1, with a possible D match to TRBD2 (6 bases). The CDR3 spans 15 residues. Trimming removed 6 bases from V and 5 bases from J, with 18 bases in between. From germline, CDR1 is SGHRS and CDR2 YFSETQ. The CDR3, as DNA: TGCGCCAGCACCTCCGAAGGCAGGACTAACAATGAGCAGTTCTTC. It yields the protein CASTSEGRTNNEQFF. The full variable domain, its missing parts supplied by reference TRBV5-1 and TRBJ2-1, is KAGVTQTPRYLIKTRGQQVTLSCSPISGHRSVSWYQQTPGQGLQFLFEYFSETQRNKGNFPGRFSGRQFSNSRSEMNVSTLELGDSALYLCASTSEGRTNNEQFFGPGTRLTVL.

In this sample, this clone turned up once. The V call is TRBV6-5, the J call TRBJ1-1; D is unresolved. Trimming removed 2 bases from V and 2 bases from J, with 9 bases in between. The CDR3 extends over 14 amino acids. Germline V gene lookup returns CDR1 MNHEY and CDR2 SVGAGI. CDR3 sequence reads: CASSYHRGNTEAFF. The CDR3 bases are TGTGCCAGCAGTTACCATCGGGGAAACACTGAAGCTTTCTTT.

The rearrangement links TRBV6-2 or TRBV6-3 to TRBJ2-1, with 9 bases identical to TRBD2. Germline values: CDR1 MNHEY, CDR2 SVGEGT. There are 17 residues in the CDR3. J lost 3 bases, V lost 6 bases, and 12 bases had no gene match. DNA for the CDR3: TGTGCCAGCAGCCTTCTCCGACTAGCGGAGGGCTACAATGAGCAGTTCTTC. It codes for CASSLLRLAEGYNEQFF.

About this clone itself: This sample also contains other DNA sequences that code for the same CDR3. J is TRBJ1-5 and V is TRBV4-2, with 7 bases aligning to TRBD1. Germline CDR1 is LGHNA and CDR2 is YNFKEQ. V lost 0 bases, J lost 4 bases, and 6 bases stayed unmatched. CDR3 length: 16 amino acids. CDR3 in amino acids: CASSQEGGTVNQPQHF. Here the CDR3 DNA reads TGTGCCAGCAGCCAAGAAGGAGGGACAGTAAATCAGCCCCAGCATTTT.

This chain joins TRBV11-2 and TRBJ2-5, with 9 bases matching TRBD2. V trimming: 6 bases; J trimming: 3 bases; junction bases outside the gene matches: 20. This CDR3 contains 19 residues. The V gene's germline CDR1 is SGHAT and CDR2 FQNNGV. The DNA for the CDR3 is TGTGCCAGCAGTAGGAGATCGTTTAGCGGGAGCGGCAGAAAAGAGACCCAGTACTTC. Amino acid sequence: CASSRRSFSGSGRKETQYF.

The J gene is TRBJ2-3, the V gene TRBV28, with 9 positions matching TRBD1. There are 14 residues in the CDR3. In germline, CDR1 is MDHEN, CDR2 SYDVKM. V lost 5 bases, J lost 3 bases, and 3 bases stayed unmatched. CDR3 DNA: TGTGCCAGCAGTCGGGGGACAGGGACAGATACGCAGTATTTT. Translation: CASSRGTGTDTQYF.

The chain couples TRBV2 to TRBJ2-1; D remains unclear. This CDR3 spans 10 amino acids. Germline CDR1 reads SNHLY; CDR2 reads FYNNEI. The V and J ends lost 6 bases and 6 bases respectively, with 3 bases between them. CDR3 in amino acids: CASSLNEQFF. The CDR3 DNA is TGTGCCAGCAGCCTCAATGAGCAGTTCTTC.

The J gene is TRBJ1-2, the V gene TRBV19, with a tentative D call TRBD1 (6 bases). The CDR3 spans 14 residues. V shed 3 bases and J shed 7 bases, with 15 bases lying between them. Looked up from germline, CDR1 is LNHDA and CDR2 is SQIVND (reference sequence). CDR3 nucleotides: TGTGCCAGTAGTATCGCGCCAGGGGTGGGTGGCTACACCTTC. As protein: CASSIAPGVGGYTF. The full variable domain, in which reference TRBV19 and TRBJ1-2 provide the parts outside the CDR3, is DGGITQSPKYLFRKEGQNVTLSCEQNLNHDAMYWYRQDPGQGLRLIYYSQIVNDFQKGDIAEGYSVSREKKESFPLTVTSAQKNPTAFYLCASSIAPGVGGYTFGSGTRLTVV.

The gene calls are TRBV24-1 and TRBJ1-1; TRBD1 is a possible D gene (5 bases). V gave up 5 bases and J gave up 3 bases, with 15 bases separating them. The CDR3 contains 15 residues. Germline-derived CDR1 and CDR2 are KGHDR and SFDVKD. In DNA form, the CDR3 reads TGTGCCACCAGTGGCAACGACAGAAAGGACACTGAAGCTTTCTTT. Translation gives CATSGNDRKDTEAFF.

The chain joins TRBV7-9 to TRBJ1-1; TRBD1 agrees at 11 bases. Losses at the gene ends were 4 bases for V and 4 bases for J; bases not matched to a gene: 11. Germline lookup yields CDR1 SEHNR and CDR2 FQNEAQ (reference sequence). The CDR3 is 17 amino acids. The CDR3 DNA sequence: TGTGCCAGCAGCTACCTATACGGAGGGACAGGGGGCACTGAAGCTTTCTTT. Amino acid sequence: CASSYLYGGTGGTEAFF.

J is TRBJ1-1 and V is TRBV27; D not resolved. The CDR3 totals 14 residues. Germline V gives CDR1 MNHEY, CDR2 SMNVEV (reference sequence). Between the trimmed V and J ends, which lost 4 bases and 2 bases, there was a span of 11 bases. CDR3 loop: CASSSPGRNTEAFF. The CDR3 nucleotides are TGTGCCAGCAGTTCCCCGGGGAGAAACACTGAAGCTTTCTTT.

The rearrangement links TRBV6-5 to TRBJ2-3; a possible D gene is TRBD2 (7 bases). The CDR3 runs 14 residues. Germline CDR1 and CDR2: MNHEY and SVGAGI. With 7 bases removed from V and 8 bases from J, the gap between germline ends came to 19 bases. In DNA, the CDR3 is TGTGCCAGCAATAGGGGGGGAACCGCTGGTACGCAGTATTTT. It yields the protein CASNRGGTAGTQYF.

As regards this clone: Other nucleotide sequences in the sample specify the same CDR3. This rearrangement joins TRBV2 to TRBJ1-5; no definite D call. CDR1 is SNHLY, CDR2 FYNNEI, per germline. The V gene lost 1 base and the J gene lost 2 bases, with 6 bases spanning the gap. The CDR3 is 14 amino acids. CDR3 nucleotides: TGTGCCAGCAGTGAAGGTGAGGGCAATCAGCCCCAGCATTTT. Protein product: CASSEGEGNQPQHF.

The rearrangement links TRBV27 to TRBJ2-6; 8 positions agree with TRBD1. CDR3 length: 15 residues. Germline V CDR1 and CDR2: MNHEY, SMNVEV (reference sequence). V dropped 10 bases and J dropped 0; count of bases not matched to a gene: 5. CDR3 amino acids: CATRQGSSGANVLTF. DNA of the CDR3: TGTGCCACCCGACAGGGGAGCTCTGGGGCCAACGTCCTGACTTTC.

The chain has TRBV6-5 and TRBJ2-7, with D perhaps TRBD2 (5 bases). The germline V and J ends were trimmed by 5 bases and 2 bases, with 16 bases remaining between them. This CDR3 has 15 residues. Germline CDR1 MNHEY, CDR2 SVGAGI. Here the CDR3 reads CASSPTPGLAYEQYF. CDR3 nucleotide sequence: TGTGCCAGCAGTCCCACTCCGGGATTGGCCTACGAGCAGTACTTC.